A selection of T cell receptor beta chains follows, all from one sample in a study of T cell responses to AZD1222 COVID-19 vaccine. Using immunoSEQ multiplex PCR, the repertoire was profiled, and TCRdb retains in-frame clones only, with some absent. The sample lists 140,000 or so clones; 70% to 90% were seen once. Here the sequenced sample was peripheral blood, taken 28 days after the second AZD1222 dose. These receptors originate from an adult who received the AZD1222 COVID-19 vaccine. The CDR3 runs from the conserved cysteine through the conserved F or W. The D gene is left open where the match is weak. Size tells how often a clone was seen (once, few, many) or the class of an expanded clone, and some rows leave it out.

D gene: NA; J gene: TRBJ2-3; CDR3 length: 12; clone size: NA; V gene: TRBV5-1; CDR3 DNA: TGCGCCAGCGGTCAAAGGGCAGATACGCAGTATTTT; CDR3 protein: CASGQRADTQYF
D gene: NA; J gene: TRBJ1-4; CDR3 length: 14; clone size: once; V gene: TRBV30; CDR3 DNA: TGTGCCTGGAGTTATGGACTAGGAAATGAAAAACTGTTTTTT; CDR3 protein: CAWSYGLGNEKLFF
D gene: NA; J gene: TRBJ1-2; CDR3 length: 15; clone size: NA; V gene: TRBV9; CDR3 DNA: TGTGCCAGCAGCCCAGAAGGGGGGTCCCTCTATGGCTACACCTTC; CDR3 protein: CASSPEGGSLYGYTF
D gene: TRBD1; J gene: TRBJ1-1; CDR3 length: 11; clone size: few; V gene: TRBV2; CDR3 DNA: TGTGCCAGCAAAACGACAGGGTGGGCTTTCTTT; CDR3 protein: CASKTTGWAFF
D gene: NA; J gene: TRBJ1-1; CDR3 length: 11; clone size: NA; V gene: TRBV4-1; CDR3 DNA: TGCGCCAGCAGCCAAGGCCGGGGAGCTTTCTTT; CDR3 protein: CASSQGRGAFF
D gene: NA; J gene: TRBJ2-2; CDR3 length: 14; clone size: NA; V gene: TRBV10-3; CDR3 DNA: TGTGCCATAGGGACAACCCCGAACACCGGGGAGCTGTTTTTT; CDR3 protein: CAIGTTPNTGELFF
D gene: NA; J gene: TRBJ1-5; CDR3 length: 15; clone size: NA; V gene: TRBV28; CDR3 DNA: TGTGCCAGTTTTAACCGGGACATTAGCAATCAGCCCCAGCATTTT; CDR3 protein: CASFNRDISNQPQHF
D gene: NA; J gene: TRBJ1-1; CDR3 length: 11; clone size: NA; V gene: TRBV12-5; CDR3 DNA: TGTGCTAGTACCACGGTCACTGAAGCTTTCTTT; CDR3 protein: CASTTVTEAFF
D gene: NA; J gene: TRBJ1-2; CDR3 length: 13; clone size: NA; V gene: TRBV5-6; CDR3 DNA: TGTGCCAGCAGTCATAGCCTACAGGATGGCTACACCTTC; CDR3 protein: CASSHSLQDGYTF
D gene: TRBD2; J gene: TRBJ2-7; CDR3 length: 16; clone size: NA; V gene: TRBV6-2/TRBV6-3; CDR3 DNA: TGTGCCAGCAGTTACCCGAGCGGGACCGCTTCCTACGAGCAGTACTTC; CDR3 protein: CASSYPSGTASYEQYF
D gene: TRBD1; J gene: TRBJ1-1; CDR3 length: 12; clone size: NA; V gene: TRBV30; CDR3 DNA: TGTGCCTGGGTGAGACAGGGCACTGAAGCTTTCTTT; CDR3 protein: CAWVRQGTEAFF
D gene: TRBD2; J gene: TRBJ2-5; CDR3 length: 15; clone size: NA; V gene: TRBV6-4; CDR3 DNA: TGTGCCAGCAGCCAGACTAGCGGGGTTGGAGAGACCCAGTACTTC; CDR3 protein: CASSQTSGVGETQYF
D gene: TRBD2; J gene: TRBJ2-5; CDR3 length: 15; clone size: few; V gene: TRBV3-1/TRBV3-2; CDR3 DNA: TGTGCCAGCAGCCAAGCCCTGACTAGCGGGGAGACCCAGTACTTC; CDR3 protein: CASSQALTSGETQYF
D gene: TRBD1; J gene: TRBJ1-5; CDR3 length: 14; clone size: NA; V gene: TRBV7-9; CDR3 DNA: TGTGCCAGCAGCTCGGGACAGAACAATCAGCCCCAGCATTTT; CDR3 protein: CASSSGQNNQPQHF